This TCR beta chain was recovered during a study of T cell repertoires in cytomegalovirus infection (dated by TCRdb to about 2019). General notes on the study: Because public TCR beta signatures pointed to carriage of CMV infection together with the matching HLA type, the HLA type of each donor mattered for the analysis. The paper's findings and limits, for the study overall: In the ex vivo response, HLA-C-restricted CMV-specific TCR beta clonotypes were dominant, and in two of eight donors the single most frequent clonotype came from this HLA-C-restricted group. Cumulative frequency of public TCR beta family members discriminated carriers of CMV infection plus the relevant HLA type in this cohort and an independent approximately 340-donor cohort.

Note on this clonotype: Its recognized antigen is unknown. Per-base quality was not reported, and no clone a single base away is much larger than it.

Taken from cysteine to phenylalanine, the CDR3 has 15 residues. Kept here is only the CDR3 DNA, which spans 45 bases and is read in frame from base 1. V is shortened by 6 bases, J by 7 bases, and the region joining them spans 21 bases. The germline V gene gives CDR1 as KGHSH and CDR2 as LQKENI. Sequencer: Illumina HiSeq 1500. The public reads were reanalyzed by TCRdb: fastp trimming at Q25, MiXCR alignment, in-frame beta chains only. All rows with the same CDR3 protein become a single entry with the most common DNA and genes. The sample table shows about 320,000 distinct CDR3 sequences, and more than 8% are seen once. 3.5% to 4.5% of the sample is held by the ten biggest clonotypes.

The sample was PBMCs. This clonotype was sampled from a human donor in good health (CMV status not recorded). Some clones in this sample may be carry-over from other donors' samples. The chain links TRBV18 with TRBJ1-1, with no confidently assigned D gene. The DNA sequence is TGTGCCAGCTCCCGAAGTGCCCAGGCGCTTTTTGAAGCTTTCTTT. It specifies CASSRSAQALFEAFF.